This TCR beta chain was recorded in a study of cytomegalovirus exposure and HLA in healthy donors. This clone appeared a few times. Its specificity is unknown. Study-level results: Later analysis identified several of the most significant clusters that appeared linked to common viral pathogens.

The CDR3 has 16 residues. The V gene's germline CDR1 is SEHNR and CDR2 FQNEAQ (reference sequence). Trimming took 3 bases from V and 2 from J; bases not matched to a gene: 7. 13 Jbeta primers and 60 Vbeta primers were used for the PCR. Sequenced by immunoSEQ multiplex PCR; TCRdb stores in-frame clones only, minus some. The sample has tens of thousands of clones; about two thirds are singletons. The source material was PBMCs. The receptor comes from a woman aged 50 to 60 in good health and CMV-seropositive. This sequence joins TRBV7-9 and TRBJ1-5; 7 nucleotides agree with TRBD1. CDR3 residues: CASSLDRWGGNQPQHF. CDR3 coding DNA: TGTGCCAGCAGCTTGGACAGGTGGGGCGGCAATCAGCCCCAGCATTTT.